One and the same sample provided the 19 T cell receptor beta chains below, sequenced in a study of T cell repertoires in cytomegalovirus infection. A single record per CDR3 protein comes from TCRdb applying MiXCR to the reads. There are roughly 920,000 distinct CDR3 sequences in the sample; approximately 31% occur only once, and around 15% lies in the top ten. No antigen has been assigned to these receptors. The sample was cultured CD8+ T cells from PBMCs, taken from culture after CMV antigen stimulation. The receptors stem from a human donor in good health (CMV status not recorded). Some clones in this sample may be carry-over from other donors' samples.

This clonotype was picked up a small number of times. This rearrangement joins TRBV20-1 to TRBJ2-4, with TRBD1 matching 9 bases. V shed 4 bases and J 7 bases; nucleotides not matched to a gene: 5. Per the germline V gene, CDR1 is DFQATT and CDR2 is SNEGSKA (reference sequence). CDR3 size: 13 residues. The CDR3 spells CSAMGDRDNIQYF. The CDR3 DNA sequence: TGCAGTGCTATGGGGGACAGGGATAACATTCAGTACTTC.

This clonotype was counted many times. In DNA, the CDR3 is TGTGCAGGGCAAACTTGGGAGGAAGATACGCAGTATTTT. Amino acids: CAGQTWEEDTQYF. The J gene is TRBJ2-3, the V gene TRBV7-2; tentative D call: TRBD2 (6 bases). The CDR3 covers 13 residues. Germline CDR1 reads SGHTA; CDR2 reads FQGNSA.

CDR3 amino acids: CASSPRQGYGNEKLFF. The CDR3 DNA sequence: TGCGCCAGCAGCCCCCGACAGGGGTACGGTAATGAAAAACTGTTTTTT. The chain uses TRBV4-1 and TRBJ1-4; 8 bases align to TRBD1. From germline, CDR1 is MGHRA and CDR2 YSYEKL. This CDR3 spans 16 amino acids. J lost 4 bases, V lost 4 bases, and 8 bases had no gene match.

The sample holds a few counts of this clonotype. V is TRBV5-4 and J is TRBJ2-7; perhaps TRBD2 as D (5 bases). Germline loops: CDR1 SGHNT, CDR2 YYREEE (reference sequence). Trimming left V 4 bases short and J 3 bases short, with 17 bases between. The CDR3 sequence is 15 residues long. The CDR3 DNA reads as TGTGCCAGCAGCCCGCACGGGGAAGATCTCTACGAGCAGTACGTC. It codes for CASSPHGEDLYEQYV.

In this sample, this clonotype turned up many times. The V call is TRBV7-6, the J call TRBJ2-1; no clear D. Trimming pared 5 bases from V and 0 bases from J, leaving 11 bases between. CDR3 length equals 15 residues. In germline, CDR1 is SGHVS, CDR2 FNYEAQ. The CDR3 loop reads CASSPFPSSYNEQFF. CDR3 bases: TGTGCCAGCAGCCCCTTCCCGAGCTCCTACAATGAGCAGTTCTTC.

This clonotype was recorded a few times. This rearrangement joins TRBV4-3 to TRBJ1-3, with TRBD1 matching over 7 bases. CDR3 length: 15 residues. CDR1 and CDR2 (germline): LGHNA, YSLEER. J gave up 2 bases and V 1 base, and 2 bases lay outside the gene matches. CDR3 sequence reads: CASSQGGTAGNTIYF. The CDR3 DNA follows: TGCGCCAGCAGCCAAGGAGGGACAGCTGGAAACACCATATATTTT.

V and J are TRBV9 and TRBJ2-5; 12 nucleotides align to TRBD2. The V and J ends lost 4 bases and 1 base, in that order; junction bases with no gene match: 8. Per germline, CDR1 SGDLS and CDR2 YYNGEE. The CDR3 length is 17 residues. In DNA, the CDR3 is TGTGCCAGCAGCCACCCCAGGACTAGCGGGGTCCAAGAGACCCAGTACTTC. This gives the protein CASSHPRTSGVQETQYF.

This chain connects TRBV6-8 to TRBJ2-3, with TRBD1 as a possible D gene (6 bases). The length of the CDR3 is 15 residues. Germline loops: CDR1 MNHGY, CDR2 SAAAGT. The V end lost 2 bases, the J end lost 0 bases, and 9 bases lay between the germline ends. CDR3 amino acids: CASSYGQRSTDTQYF. For the CDR3, the DNA is TGTGCCAGCAGTTACGGACAGCGTAGCACAGATACGCAGTATTTT.

This clonotype was counted many times. The chain links TRBV7-6 to TRBJ2-1; TRBD2 is a possible D gene (6 bases). This CDR3 contains 15 residues. Trimming cost V 5 bases and J 3 bases, with 14 bases left between them. Germline assignment: CDR1 SGHVS and CDR2 FNYEAQ. CDR3 loop: CASSPEWGVYNEQFF. CDR3 nucleotide sequence: TGTGCCAGCAGCCCCGAGTGGGGGGTCTACAATGAGCAGTTCTTC.

V usage is TRBV6-2 or TRBV6-3 and J usage is TRBJ2-7; 7 nucleotides match TRBD1. In germline, CDR1 is MNHEY, CDR2 SVGEGT. This CDR3 has 14 amino acids. The CDR3 sequence: CANSPGTGVDEQYV. The CDR3 DNA reads TGTGCCAACAGTCCCGGTACAGGGGTGGACGAGCAGTACGTC.

This clonotype was recorded at least ten times. CDR3 protein: CAISTGKTNTGELFF. The CDR3 DNA is TGTGCCATCAGTACTGGAAAAACGAACACCGGGGAGCTGTTTTTT. V usage is TRBV10-3 and J usage is TRBJ2-2; D is ambiguous. Germline V gene data show CDR1 as ENHRY and CDR2 as SYGVKD. The CDR3 covers 15 residues. The V gene lost 5 bases and the J gene lost 0 bases, with 10 bases spanning the gap.

This clonotype showed up just once. This chain connects TRBV5-1 to TRBJ1-4; 11 positions match TRBD1. Germline trimming cut 3 bases from V and 0 bases from J; bases unmatched to any gene: 7. This CDR3 is 18 amino acids long. CDR1 is SGHRS and CDR2 is YFSETQ in the germline V gene. In DNA, the CDR3 is TGCGCCAGCAGCTCAGCTCCGGGACAGGGGGCAACTAATGAAAAACTGTTTTTT. This translates into CASSSAPGQGATNEKLFF.

This clonotype has ten or more counts. V gene TRBV7-9 combines with J gene TRBJ2-2; possibly TRBD1 for D (6 bases). From germline, CDR1 is SEHNR and CDR2 FQNEAQ (reference sequence). The V and J ends lost 2 bases and 0 bases respectively, with 10 bases between them. The CDR3 extends over 16 amino acids. The CDR3 DNA follows: TGTGCCAGCAGCTTACCGGGACACTCGAACACCGGGGAGCTGTTTTTT. It codes for CASSLPGHSNTGELFF.

This clonotype came up a few times. The genes are TRBV7-9 and TRBJ1-5; 7 bases match TRBD1. CDR3 size: 15 residues. J lost 4 bases, V lost 3 bases, and 6 bases had no gene match. Germline V lookup: CDR1 SEHNR, CDR2 FQNEAQ (reference sequence). The CDR3 protein is CASSFGQETNQPQHF. In DNA form, the CDR3 reads TGTGCCAGCAGCTTTGGACAGGAAACAAATCAGCCCCAGCATTTT.

This clonotype was seen more than once but under ten times. This rearrangement joins TRBV5-5 to TRBJ2-1, with 10 bases identical to TRBD2. There are 14 residues in the CDR3. Trimming removed 7 bases from V and 4 bases from J; junction bases left unmatched: 5. Germline assignment: CDR1 SGHKS and CDR2 YYEKEE (reference sequence). The CDR3 nucleotides are TGTGCCAGCCTTAGCGGGGGGCCTTACAATGAGCAGTTCTTC. Encoded protein: CASLSGGPYNEQFF.

This clonotype was seen many times. The V call is TRBV7-2, the J call TRBJ2-3; tentatively, D is TRBD1 (6 bases). The CDR3 is 15 amino acids. CDR1 is SGHTA, CDR2 FQGNSA, per germline. V lost 3 bases and J 2 bases, leaving 12 bases between the germline ends. This chain's CDR3 is CASSFTGPLTDTQYF. The CDR3 DNA reads TGTGCCAGCAGCTTCACAGGGCCTCTCACAGATACGCAGTATTTT.

V and J are TRBV29-1 and TRBJ2-1; 7 bases agree with TRBD2. Germline V gene data show CDR1 as SQVTM and CDR2 as ANQGSEA. The CDR3 covers 16 residues. Unmatched junction bases numbered 7, after V lost 1 base and J lost 1 base. CDR3 protein: CSVEGYAGLSYNEQFF. CDR3 sequence (DNA): TGCAGCGTTGAAGGTTACGCGGGACTATCCTACAATGAGCAGTTCTTC.

In its sample, this clonotype was seen a few times. The chain employs TRBV5-4 and TRBJ2-5; TRBD2 matches at 9 bases. Trimming at V came to 5 bases and at J to 5 bases, leaving 13 bases not matched to a gene. CDR3 length: 16 residues. CDR1 and CDR2 from the germline V gene are SGHNT and YYREEE (reference sequence). The CDR3 reads CASRPSGGPEGETQYF. The DNA of the CDR3 is TGTGCCAGCAGACCCAGCGGGGGGCCAGAGGGGGAGACCCAGTACTTC. The full variable domain, in which reference TRBV5-4 and TRBJ2-5 provide the parts outside the CDR3, is ETGVTQSPTHLIKTRGQQVTLRCSSQSGHNTVSWYQQALGQGPQFIFQYYREEENGRGNFPPRFSGLQFPNYSSELNVNALELDDSALYLCASRPSGGPEGETQYFGPGTRLLVL.

J is TRBJ2-7 and V is TRBV29-1, with a possible D match to TRBD2 (7 bases). The length of the CDR3 is 13 residues. Trimming stripped 2 bases from V and 1 base from J, with 9 bases between. CDR1 and CDR2 (germline): SQVTM, ANQGSEA. This CDR3 is CSVERGASYEQYF. The CDR3 DNA reads as TGCAGCGTTGAACGGGGGGCATCCTACGAGCAGTACTTC.